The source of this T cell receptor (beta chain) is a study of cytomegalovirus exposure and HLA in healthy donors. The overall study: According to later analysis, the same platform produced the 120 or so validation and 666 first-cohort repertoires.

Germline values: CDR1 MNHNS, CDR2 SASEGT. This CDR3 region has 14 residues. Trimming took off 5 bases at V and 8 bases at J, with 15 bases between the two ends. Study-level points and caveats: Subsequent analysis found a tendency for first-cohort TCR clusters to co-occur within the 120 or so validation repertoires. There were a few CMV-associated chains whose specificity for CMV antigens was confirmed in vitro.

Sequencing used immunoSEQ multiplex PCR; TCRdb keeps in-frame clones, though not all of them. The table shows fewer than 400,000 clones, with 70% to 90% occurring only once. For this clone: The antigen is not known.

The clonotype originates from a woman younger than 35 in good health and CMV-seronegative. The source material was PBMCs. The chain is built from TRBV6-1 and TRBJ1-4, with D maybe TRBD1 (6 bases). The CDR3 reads CASSPRGGQEKLFF. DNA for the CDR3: TGTGCCAGCAGTCCGCGGGGGGGGCAGGAAAAACTGTTTTTT.